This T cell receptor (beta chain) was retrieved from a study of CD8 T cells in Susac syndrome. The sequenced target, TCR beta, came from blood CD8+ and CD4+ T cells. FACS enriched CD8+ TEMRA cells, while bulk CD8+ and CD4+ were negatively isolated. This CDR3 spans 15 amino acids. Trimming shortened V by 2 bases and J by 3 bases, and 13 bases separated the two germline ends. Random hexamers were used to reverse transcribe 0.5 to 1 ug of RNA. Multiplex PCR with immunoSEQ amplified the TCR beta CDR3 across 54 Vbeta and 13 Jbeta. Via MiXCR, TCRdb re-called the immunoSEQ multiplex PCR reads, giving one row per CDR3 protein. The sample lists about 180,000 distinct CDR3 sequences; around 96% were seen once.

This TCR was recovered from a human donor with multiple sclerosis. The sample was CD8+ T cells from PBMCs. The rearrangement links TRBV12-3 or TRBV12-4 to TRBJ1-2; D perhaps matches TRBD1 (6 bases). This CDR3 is CASSLSTGYDYGYTF. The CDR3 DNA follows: TGTGCCAGCAGTTTAAGTACAGGGTACGACTATGGCTACACCTTC.